This entry is about one TCR beta chain. Its antigen is not identified. The sample comes from a study of cytomegalovirus exposure and HLA in healthy donors. Whole-study results and caveats: Further analysis was carried out later, and it showed several of the most significant clusters appearing linked to common viral pathogens. A later analysis linked 15,000 to 20,000 TCR beta sequences to HLA alleles at 0.05 false discovery rate.

Use of 60 Vbeta and 13 Jbeta primers characterized the PCR. Only in-frame clones appear in the TCRdb table, and some are missing; sequencing was by immunoSEQ multiplex PCR. The data show 170,000 or so clones, with 80% seen just once and 1% held by the top ten. Sequencing was performed on PBMCs. This sequence originates from a woman between 50 and 59 years old in good health and CMV-seropositive.

CDR3 sequence: CASSFRGDGDEQYF. CDR3 coding DNA: TGTGCCAGCAGCTTCAGGGGCGACGGGGACGAGCAGTACTTC. The rearrangement links TRBV28 to TRBJ2-7, with D possibly being TRBD1 (6 bases). Germline CDR1 MDHEN, CDR2 SYDVKM. This CDR3 has 14 amino acids. V lost 6 bases and J lost 5, with 17 bases in between.